One and the same sample provided the 32 T cell receptor beta chains below, sequenced in a study of siplizumab effects on memory and regulatory T cells. Data came from immunoSEQ multiplex PCR; TCRdb stores just in-frame clones and leaves some out. The table has some 96,000 clones, 94% seen once. Sequenced input: non-Treg CD4+ T cells sorted from blood. These receptor sequences come from a human donor in good health.

The chain couples TRBV18 to TRBJ1-2; D not resolved. The CDR3 covers 17 residues. Trimming took off 2 bases at V and 0 bases at J, with 16 bases between the two ends. Germline V gene sequence: CDR1 KGHSH, CDR2 LQKENI. The DNA for the CDR3 is TGTGCCAGCTCACCAATAGCTCCCACTACTACTAACTATGGCTACACCTTC. Protein product: CASSPIAPTTTNYGYTF.

The J gene is TRBJ1-2, the V gene TRBV7-8; 7 bases line up with TRBD1. The germline CDR1 and CDR2 sequences are SGHVS and FQNEAQ. The V segment lost 1 base and the J segment 7 bases; nucleotides outside the gene matches: 3. The CDR3 is made up of 13 amino acids. Here the CDR3 reads CASSLGQGGGYTF. The CDR3, as DNA: TGTGCCAGCAGCTTAGGACAGGGAGGTGGCTACACCTTC.

J is TRBJ1-5 and V is TRBV27; 7 bases align to TRBD1. The CDR3 sequence is 15 residues long. J was trimmed by 1 base and V by 4 bases; bases with no gene match: 4. Germline V gene lookup returns CDR1 MNHEY and CDR2 SMNVEV (reference sequence). The CDR3 protein is CASSSLTGSNQPQHF. The CDR3, as DNA: TGTGCCAGCAGTTCCCTGACAGGGAGCAATCAGCCCCAGCATTTT.

This clone was picked up one time. The chain links TRBV4-2 to TRBJ1-2; D not certain. Deletions cut 0 bases from V and 0 bases from J, with 8 bases between. Looked up from germline, CDR1 is LGHNA and CDR2 is YNFKEQ. This CDR3 spans 15 amino acids. The CDR3 reads CASSQDSGANYGYTF. The CDR3 nucleotides read TGTGCCAGCAGCCAAGATTCGGGAGCTAACTATGGCTACACCTTC.

J is TRBJ2-3 and V is TRBV14; D ambiguous. Trimming removed 1 base at V and 0 bases at J, with 11 bases between. CDR1 and CDR2 from the germline V gene are SGHDN and FVKESK. CDR3 length equals 16 residues. DNA of the CDR3: TGTGCCAGCAGCCAAGTACTCGGAGCTAGCACAGATACGCAGTATTTT. Amino acids: CASSQVLGASTDTQYF. Looking up the rest from reference TRBV14 and TRBJ2-3 gives the full variable domain: EAGVTQFPSHSVIEKGQTVTLRCDPISGHDNLYWYRRVMGKEIKFLLHFVKESKQDESGMPNNRFLAERTGGTYSTLKVQPAELEDSGVYFCASSQVLGASTDTQYFGPGTRLTVL.

CDR3 protein: CASSLDGLGAETQYF. The CDR3 nucleotides read TGTGCCAGCTCGCTAGACGGACTAGGCGCGGAGACCCAGTACTTC. V and J are TRBV18 and TRBJ2-5; 7 nucleotides agree with TRBD2. After removal of 6 bases from V and 5 bases from J, the junction contained 12 bases not matched to a gene. This CDR3 region has 15 residues. Germline CDR1 KGHSH, CDR2 LQKENI.

This chain uses TRBV19 with TRBJ1-3; D call uncertain. Trimming took 8 bases from V and 3 from J, leaving 11 bases between them. The CDR3 loop spans 13 amino acids. Per germline, CDR1 LNHDA and CDR2 SQIVND (reference sequence). The CDR3 is CASSTRGGNTIYF. The DNA for the CDR3 is TGTGCCAGTTCCACCCGAGGTGGAAACACCATATATTTT.

The V gene is TRBV5-5, the J gene TRBJ2-2; 10 nucleotides align to TRBD1. Germline V gene data show CDR1 as SGHKS and CDR2 as YYEKEE (reference sequence). After removal of 4 bases from V and 6 bases from J, the junction contained 6 bases not matched to a gene. The CDR3 totals 15 residues. The CDR3 loop is CASSPGQGISGELFF. CDR3 nucleotides: TGTGCCAGCAGCCCGGGACAGGGGATTTCCGGGGAGCTGTTTTTT.

The rearrangement uses TRBV7-2 and TRBJ2-5; 10 bases are shared with TRBD2. The CDR3 consists of 15 residues. V gave up 4 bases and J gave up 5 bases; unmatched junction bases: 7. Germline V lookup: CDR1 SGHTA, CDR2 FQGNSA. The CDR3 here is CASSSSGSSWETQYF. The CDR3 coding sequence is TGTGCCAGCAGCTCTAGCGGGAGTTCGTGGGAGACCCAGTACTTC.

The CDR3 is CASFGTGDIYGFF. The CDR3 region has the DNA TGTGCCAGTTTCGGGACAGGGGACATTTACGGGTTCTTT. The chain combines TRBV25-1 with TRBJ1-1; 10 positions agree with TRBD1. The CDR3 consists of 13 residues. Germline V CDR1 and CDR2: MGHDK, SYGVNS. The V and J ends lost 9 bases and 14 bases, in that order; junction bases with no gene match: 15.

V usage is TRBV19 and J usage is TRBJ2-5, with D perhaps TRBD2 (5 bases). V lost 9 bases and J lost 4, with 18 bases in between. CDR1 is LNHDA, CDR2 SQIVND, per germline (reference sequence). The CDR3 has 14 amino acids. CDR3 in DNA: TGTGCCAGCGCTCCCTCTGGAGGACGAGAGACCCAGTACTTC. It specifies CASAPSGGRETQYF.

The chain employs TRBV10-1 and TRBJ2-1, with TRBD2 matching over 13 bases. V trimming: 6 bases; J trimming: 7 bases; junction bases outside the gene matches: 9. The CDR3 spans 16 residues. CDR1 and CDR2 (germline): WNHNN, SYGVQD (reference sequence). In DNA, the CDR3 is TGCGCCAGCAGCTCTAGACTAGCGGGAGGCCGGAATGAGCAGTTCTTC. Translation gives CASSSRLAGGRNEQFF.

The V gene is TRBV6-6, the J gene TRBJ1-2; unclear D gene. The germline V gene encodes CDR1 MNHNY and CDR2 SVGAGI (reference sequence). Trimming left V 8 bases short and J 5 bases short, with 12 bases between. The CDR3 spans 12 residues. The CDR3: CASLADGYGYTF. The CDR3 DNA reads as TGTGCCAGCCTCGCAGACGGGTATGGCTACACCTTC.

For this clone: This sample also contains other DNA sequences that code for the same CDR3. The chain couples TRBV29-1 to TRBJ2-5; 12 bases line up with TRBD2. This CDR3 has 17 amino acids. Per the germline V gene, CDR1 is SQVTM and CDR2 is ANQGSEA. V was pared by 6 bases and J by 2 bases, with 13 bases of the junction left unmatched. The CDR3 protein is CSVGGGASGRAQETQYF. For the CDR3, the DNA is TGCAGCGTGGGGGGGGGTGCTAGCGGGAGGGCTCAAGAGACCCAGTACTTC.

The chain combines TRBV2 with TRBJ2-7, with D perhaps being TRBD1 or TRBD2 (5 bases each). Germline V lookup: CDR1 SNHLY, CDR2 FYNNEI. The V end lost 6 bases, the J end lost 5 bases, and 17 bases lay between the germline ends. CDR3 length: 14 amino acids. The CDR3, as DNA: TGTGCCAGCAGGGGACGAAGCCTTAACGACGAGCAGTACTTC. This sequence encodes CASRGRSLNDEQYF. The complete variable domain, with remaining parts taken from reference TRBV2 and TRBJ2-7, reads EPEVTQTPSHQVTQMGQEVILRCVPISNHLYFYWYRQILGQKVEFLVSFYNNEISEKSEIFDDQFSVERPDGSNFTLKIRSTKLEDSAMYFCASRGRSLNDEQYFGPGTRLTVT.

The gene calls are TRBV5-5 and TRBJ1-3; no definite D call. V was cut by 3 bases and J by 0 bases, with 19 bases left in between. CDR3 length equals 18 residues. Germline V gives CDR1 SGHKS, CDR2 YYEKEE (reference sequence). The CDR3 spells CASSWSLGGRNSGNTIYF. The DNA for the CDR3 is TGTGCCAGCAGCTGGTCCCTCGGCGGGAGGAACTCTGGAAACACCATATATTTT.

J is TRBJ2-7 and V is TRBV5-1; no clear D gene. The CDR3 is 14 amino acids. The germline V gene has CDR1 SGHRS and CDR2 YFSETQ. V dropped 1 base and J dropped 3 bases, with 11 bases sitting between them. CDR3 region: CASSLWSGDYEQYF. CDR3 in DNA: TGCGCCAGCAGCTTGTGGTCAGGTGACTACGAGCAGTACTTC. Drawing the rest from reference TRBV5-1 and TRBJ2-7, the complete variable domain is KAGVTQTPRYLIKTRGQQVTLSCSPISGHRSVSWYQQTPGQGLQFLFEYFSETQRNKGNFPGRFSGRQFSNSRSEMNVSTLELGDSALYLCASSLWSGDYEQYFGPGTRLTVT.

The rearrangement uses TRBV25-1 and TRBJ2-1, with D unresolved. This CDR3 is 16 amino acids long. V was clipped by 0 bases and J by 7 bases, with 16 bases between them. Germline CDR1 reads MGHDK; CDR2 reads SYGVNS. The CDR3 is CASSEYMGIGLNEQFF. DNA for the CDR3: TGTGCCAGCAGTGAATATATGGGTATTGGCTTGAATGAGCAGTTCTTC.

This clone was detected only a few times. The chain is built from TRBV19 and TRBJ2-3; 9 nucleotides line up with TRBD2. This CDR3 comprises 16 residues. Germline V lookup: CDR1 LNHDA, CDR2 SQIVND (reference sequence). After removal of 0 bases from V and 5 bases from J, the junction contained 6 bases not matched to a gene. DNA of the CDR3: TGTGCCAGTAGTATAGAGGCGGGAGGGCCTGTAGATACGCAGTATTTT. It is translated as CASSIEAGGPVDTQYF. Supplemented by reference TRBV19 and TRBJ2-3, the full variable domain reads DGGITQSPKYLFRKEGQNVTLSCEQNLNHDAMYWYRQDPGQGLRLIYYSQIVNDFQKGDIAEGYSVSREKKESFPLTVTSAQKNPTAFYLCASSIEAGGPVDTQYFGPGTRLTVL.

The CDR3 is CASSFTGTNTQETQYF. The CDR3 coding sequence is TGTGCCAGCAGCTTTACCGGGACTAACACCCAAGAGACCCAGTACTTC. The V gene is TRBV7-9, the J gene TRBJ2-5; 7 bases map to TRBD2. J gave up 1 base and V 3 bases, and 8 bases lay outside the gene matches. Looked up from germline, CDR1 is SEHNR and CDR2 is FQNEAQ (reference sequence). The CDR3 runs to 16 residues.

The chain uses TRBV18 and TRBJ2-3; 7 bases align to TRBD1. Germline values: CDR1 KGHSH, CDR2 LQKENI. This CDR3 is 17 amino acids long. The ends lost 4 bases at V and 2 bases at J; junction bases unmatched: 12. The DNA for the CDR3 is TGTGCCAGCTCACTGGTACCGGGACAGCCAATCACAGATACGCAGTATTTT. This translates into CASSLVPGQPITDTQYF.

This rearrangement joins TRBV2 to TRBJ1-5; D is unresolved. The CDR3 sequence is 15 residues long. V was pared by 2 bases and J by 4 bases, with 12 bases between. CDR1 and CDR2 (germline): SNHLY, FYNNEI. This CDR3 is CASSERARGNQPQHF. DNA for the CDR3: TGTGCCAGCAGTGAACGGGCGCGGGGAAATCAGCCCCAGCATTTT.

The gene calls are TRBV5-4 and TRBJ2-2; D unresolved. The CDR3 has 14 amino acids. The ends were cut back, 2 bases at V and 1 base at J, with 6 bases in the middle. In germline, CDR1 is SGHNT, CDR2 YYREEE (reference sequence). This CDR3 is CASSLAGNTGELFF. CDR3 in DNA: TGTGCCAGCAGCTTAGCAGGGAACACCGGGGAGCTGTTTTTT.

This chain uses TRBV5-1 with TRBJ2-1, with 7 bases that match TRBD2. After removal of 1 base from V and 9 bases from J, the junction contained 10 bases not matched to a gene. This CDR3 spans 15 amino acids. Germline CDR1 and CDR2: SGHRS and YFSETQ. The CDR3 DNA reads as TGCGCCAGCAGCTTGCGAGCGGGAAGAAATAGTGAGCAGTTCTTC. It is translated as CASSLRAGRNSEQFF.

The J gene is TRBJ2-1, the V gene TRBV19; a possible D gene is TRBD2 (6 bases). Germline values: CDR1 LNHDA, CDR2 SQIVND (reference sequence). V was cut by 4 bases and J by 2 bases, with 24 bases left in between. The CDR3 is made up of 19 amino acids. The CDR3 sequence is CASSTWDWNKDVTYNEQFF. In DNA, the CDR3 is TGTGCCAGTAGTACCTGGGACTGGAATAAAGATGTAACCTACAATGAGCAGTTCTTC.

The chain has TRBV19 and TRBJ1-2; D remains unclear. V gave up 5 bases and J gave up 1 base, with 11 bases separating them. There are 14 residues in the CDR3. Germline lookup yields CDR1 LNHDA and CDR2 SQIVND (reference sequence). The CDR3 nucleotides are TGTGCCAGTAGTCCCTACGGGGATAACTATGGCTACACCTTC. Protein product: CASSPYGDNYGYTF.

V is TRBV25-1 and J is TRBJ2-1, with 10 bases that match TRBD2. The CDR3 loop spans 18 amino acids. In germline, CDR1 is MGHDK, CDR2 SYGVNS. V trimming: 4 bases; J trimming: 9 bases; junction bases outside the gene matches: 18. CDR3 amino acids: CASSALTSGATQSSEQFF. CDR3 bases: TGTGCCAGCAGTGCCCTCACTAGCGGGGCCACCCAAAGCAGTGAGCAGTTCTTC.

The V call is TRBV5-1, the J call TRBJ1-1; D not certain. The CDR3 is made up of 14 amino acids. CDR1 is SGHRS, CDR2 YFSETQ, per germline. Trimming stripped 0 bases from V and 5 bases from J, with 11 bases between. CDR3 in amino acids: CASSLAAGETEAFF. CDR3 DNA sequence: TGCGCCAGCAGCTTGGCTGCGGGAGAGACTGAAGCTTTCTTT.

The chain links TRBV6-4 to TRBJ2-7; D is undetermined. The V gene's germline CDR1 is MRHNA and CDR2 SNTAGT. CDR3 length equals 12 residues. The V end lost 0 bases, the J end lost 3 bases, and 3 bases lay between the germline ends. In DNA form, the CDR3 reads TGTGCCAGCAGTGACTCTATCTACGAGCAGTACTTC. Translation gives CASSDSIYEQYF.

The chain's CDR3 is CASSQTSQARQFF. CDR3 sequence (DNA): TGTGCCAGCAGCCAAACTAGCCAAGCTCGGCAGTTCTTC. The chain uses TRBV7-8 and TRBJ2-1, with a possible D match to TRBD2 (6 bases). V shed 5 bases and J shed 12 bases, with 17 bases lying between them. There are 13 residues in the CDR3. Germline V gene data show CDR1 as SGHVS and CDR2 as FQNEAQ.

The rearrangement uses TRBV9 and TRBJ1-1; D is possibly TRBD1 (5 bases). In germline, CDR1 is SGDLS, CDR2 YYNGEE. The CDR3 contains 16 residues. The ends were cut back, 1 base at V and 0 bases at J, with 13 bases in the middle. CDR3 nucleotides: TGTGCCAGCAGCGTACAAACAGGAAAAATGAACACTGAAGCTTTCTTT. As protein: CASSVQTGKMNTEAFF. The full variable domain, rest sourced from reference TRBV9 and TRBJ1-1, is DSGVTQTPKHLITATGQRVTLRCSPRSGDLSVYWYQQSLDQGLQFLIQYYNGEERAKGNILERFSAQQFPDLHSELNLSSLELGDSALYFCASSVQTGKMNTEAFFGQGTRLTVV.

The chain recombines TRBV27 with TRBJ2-7; a weak D match, TRBD1 (6 bases). Trimming shortened V by 2 bases and J by 5 bases, and 10 bases separated the two germline ends. Germline assignment: CDR1 MNHEY and CDR2 SMNVEV (reference sequence). This CDR3 has 13 amino acids. The CDR3 loop is CASSLNRVNEQYF. In DNA, the CDR3 is TGTGCCAGCAGTTTAAACAGGGTTAACGAGCAGTACTTC.